These 19 T cell receptor beta chains came from one sample sequenced in a study of beta chain features in type 1 diabetes. Points from the study as a whole: People with Type 1 diabetes carried modestly yet significantly shorter TCRB CDR3s in all four CD4+ subsets.

Expressed TCRB transcripts were sequenced because the isolated RNA had all been reverse transcribed beforehand. Produced via immunoSEQ multiplex PCR; TCRdb's table is partial and in-frame only. The sample shows hundreds of thousands of clones, around 15% of them seen only once. Their target antigens are unknown. What was sequenced was naive CD4+ T cells from blood. Receptors were obtained from a young man with type 1 diabetes.

This clone was recorded a few times. Other nucleotide sequences in the sample specify the same CDR3. The rearrangement joins TRBV7-2 to TRBJ1-1; possibly TRBD1 for D (6 bases). The length of the CDR3 is 14 residues. The germline V gene has CDR1 SGHTA and CDR2 FQGNSA. Trimming removed 5 bases from V and 0 bases from J, with 10 bases in between. This CDR3 reads CASSLGTLNTEAFF. CDR3 nucleotide sequence: TGTGCCAGCAGCCTCGGGACACTGAACACTGAAGCTTTCTTT.

V and J are TRBV30 and TRBJ2-1, with 11 nucleotides matching TRBD2. V trimming: 6 bases; J trimming: 9 bases; junction bases outside the gene matches: 7. The germline gives CDR1 GTSNPN, CDR2 SVGIG (reference sequence). The CDR3 is made up of 13 amino acids. As DNA, the CDR3 is TGTGCCTGCAGTAGCGGGAGGGATCTTGAGCAGTTCTTC. It specifies CACSSGRDLEQFF.

This clone has a handful of counts. The gene calls are TRBV6-5 and TRBJ1-1; D gene uncertain. CDR1 and CDR2 from the germline V gene are MNHEY and SVGAGI. V was clipped by 2 bases and J by 4 bases, with 8 bases between them. The CDR3 has 13 amino acids. The CDR3 here is CASSYGEGTEAFF. The DNA of the CDR3 is TGTGCCAGCAGTTACGGGGAAGGCACTGAAGCTTTCTTT.

CDR3 nucleotides: TGCAGCCCCTGGGGCGTGGGCACTGAAGCTTTCTTT. Protein sequence: CSPWGVGTEAFF. The V gene is TRBV29-1, the J gene TRBJ1-1; the D gene is possibly TRBD1 (5 bases). The CDR3 length is 12 residues. Looked up from germline, CDR1 is SQVTM and CDR2 is ANQGSEA. Trimming pared 8 bases from V and 4 bases from J, leaving 14 bases between. Full variable domain (missing parts from reference TRBV29-1 and TRBJ1-1): SAVISQKPSRDICQRGTSLTIQCQVDSQVTMMFWYRQQPGQSLTLIATANQGSEATYESGFVIDKFPISRPNLTFSTLTVSNMSPEDSSIYLCSPWGVGTEAFFGQGTRLTVV.

The rearrangement joins TRBV7-2 to TRBJ1-1, with D uncertain. Germline values: CDR1 SGHTA, CDR2 FQGNSA. The V end lost 5 bases, the J end lost 3 bases, and 10 bases lay between the germline ends. The CDR3 contains 13 residues. CDR3 region: CASSRSKDTEAFF. The CDR3 nucleotides read TGTGCCAGCAGCCGATCGAAGGACACTGAAGCTTTCTTT.

This clone has more than one count but fewer than ten. The rearrangement links TRBV28 to TRBJ2-1; a possible D gene is TRBD2 (6 bases). The CDR3 consists of 12 residues. Deletions cut 6 bases from V and 6 bases from J, with 9 bases between. CDR1 and CDR2 (germline): MDHEN, SYDVKM. The CDR3 is CASSTTSNEQFF. For the CDR3, the DNA is TGTGCCAGCAGCACGACTAGCAATGAGCAGTTCTTC. The full variable domain, with the rest looked up from reference TRBV28 and TRBJ2-1, is DVKVTQSSRYLVKRTGEKVFLECVQDMDHENMFWYRQDPGLGLRLIYFSYDVKMKEKGDIPEGYSVSREKKERFSLILESASTNQTSMYLCASSTTSNEQFFGPGTRLTVL.

This clone occurred a few times. V gene TRBV18 combines with J gene TRBJ2-5, with unresolved D. This CDR3 is 14 amino acids long. CDR1 KGHSH and CDR2 LQKENI come from the germline V gene. Trimming stripped 1 base from V and 3 bases from J, with 9 bases between. The CDR3 sequence is CASSPRITEETQYF. The CDR3 bases are TGTGCCAGCTCACCACGGATAACAGAAGAGACCCAGTACTTC.

The genes are TRBV7-2 and TRBJ2-3, with unresolved D. CDR1 and CDR2 (germline): SGHTA, FQGNSA. Trimming removed 5 bases from V and 0 bases from J, with 9 bases in between. CDR3 size: 14 residues. For the CDR3, the DNA is TGTGCCAGCAGCATGCAATCTAGCACAGATACGCAGTATTTT. Protein sequence: CASSMQSSTDTQYF.

The CDR3 reads CASSLFGTGTNYGYTF. The CDR3 DNA reads TGTGCCAGCAGTCTATTCGGGACAGGCACTAACTATGGCTACACCTTC. J is TRBJ1-2 and V is TRBV27, with 8 bases identical to TRBD1. Germline V gene sequence: CDR1 MNHEY, CDR2 SMNVEV (reference sequence). The ends lost 5 bases at V and 0 bases at J; junction bases unmatched: 8. The CDR3 is 16 amino acids.

The genes are TRBV25-1 and TRBJ2-1; D might be TRBD2 (5 bases). The CDR3 has 17 amino acids. CDR1 and CDR2 (germline): MGHDK, SYGVNS. Deletions cut 2 bases from V and 2 bases from J, with 16 bases between. CDR3 protein: CASSESGRAGPYNEQFF. The CDR3 DNA reads TGTGCCAGCAGTGAAAGTGGTAGGGCGGGCCCCTACAATGAGCAGTTCTTC.

This clone was counted between two and nine times. The chain joins TRBV5-4 to TRBJ2-1; D may match TRBD1 or TRBD2 (6 bases each). The V gene lost 4 bases and the J gene lost 4 bases, with 18 bases spanning the gap. CDR3 length: 16 residues. Germline V gene data show CDR1 as SGHNT and CDR2 as YYREEE (reference sequence). CDR3 in DNA: TGTGCCAGCAGCGAAGGGGGGCCCCAGGGGTACAATGAGCAGTTCTTC. As protein: CASSEGGPQGYNEQFF.

This clone was counted only a few times. This chain uses TRBV19 with TRBJ1-3; possibly TRBD1 for D (6 bases). Germline CDR1 LNHDA, CDR2 SQIVND (reference sequence). V lost 11 bases, J lost 3 bases, and 17 bases lay in between. This CDR3 comprises 14 residues. CDR3: CASDSTASGNTIYF. The CDR3 nucleotides are TGTGCCTCGGACAGCACCGCGAGTGGAAACACCATATATTTT. The whole variable domain, filled in from reference TRBV19 and TRBJ1-3, reads DGGITQSPKYLFRKEGQNVTLSCEQNLNHDAMYWYRQDPGQGLRLIYYSQIVNDFQKGDIAEGYSVSREKKESFPLTVTSAQKNPTAFYLCASDSTASGNTIYFGEGSWLTVV.

V gene TRBV28 combines with J gene TRBJ1-6; D unresolved. V was pared by 6 bases and J by 7 bases, with 7 bases between. This CDR3 is 12 amino acids long. Per germline, CDR1 MDHEN and CDR2 SYDVKM. The CDR3 reads CASSIQNSPLHF. CDR3 nucleotides: TGTGCCAGCAGCATTCAGAATTCACCCCTCCACTTT.

This clone has more than one count but fewer than ten. V and J are TRBV6-6 and TRBJ2-1; D unclear. The CDR3 has 13 residues. Germline V gene sequence: CDR1 MNHNY, CDR2 SVGAGI (reference sequence). Deletions cut 5 bases from V and 8 bases from J, with 13 bases between. The CDR3 DNA follows: TGTGCCAGCAGTCCCCCCGTGGGGTATGAGCAGTTCTTC. It encodes CASSPPVGYEQFF.

The sample holds a few counts of this clone. The V and J genes are TRBV7-2 and TRBJ2-7; D is undetermined. Trimming left V 6 bases short and J 12 bases short, with 15 bases between. Germline V gene data show CDR1 as SGHTA and CDR2 as FQGNSA. This CDR3 is built from 11 residues. CDR3 residues: CASSYGPLGYF. CDR3 DNA sequence: TGTGCCAGCAGTTACGGACCACTGGGGTACTTC.

The V call is TRBV6-5, the J call TRBJ2-3; either TRBD1 or TRBD2 may supply D (5 bases each). CDR3 length: 14 residues. Trimming stripped 6 bases from V and 5 bases from J, with 15 bases between. Germline loops: CDR1 MNHEY, CDR2 SVGAGI. The CDR3 spells CASRSDGAGDTQYF. DNA of the CDR3: TGTGCCAGCAGAAGCGACGGGGCTGGAGATACGCAGTATTTT.

This clone came up a few times. The rearrangement joins TRBV7-2 to TRBJ2-1, with 7 bases identical to TRBD2. This CDR3 is built from 13 residues. CDR1 is SGHTA and CDR2 is FQGNSA in the germline V gene. V gave up 8 bases and J gave up 3 bases; unmatched junction bases: 4. The CDR3 nucleotides read TGTGCCAGCCGACGGGAGGTCTACAATGAGCAGTTCTTC. Its protein product is CASRREVYNEQFF. The variable domain in full, completed from reference TRBV7-2 and TRBJ2-1, reads GAGVSQSPSNKVTEKGKDVELRCDPISGHTALYWYRQSLGQGLEFLIYFQGNSAPDKSGLPSDRFSAERTGGSVSTLTIQRTQQEDSAVYLCASRREVYNEQFFGPGTRLTVL.

The chain recombines TRBV4-3 with TRBJ2-1; 12 bases map to TRBD2. With V trimmed by 3 bases and J by 9 bases, 12 bases remained unmatched. Germline V gene sequence: CDR1 LGHNA, CDR2 YSLEER. The CDR3 spans 17 residues. The CDR3 nucleotides read TGCGCCAGCAGCCATCCCTCCCCACTAGCGGGGGGTGGTGAGCAGTTCTTC. As protein: CASSHPSPLAGGGEQFF.

The chain recombines TRBV4-1 with TRBJ1-1; TRBD1 might be the D (5 bases). Germline-derived CDR1 and CDR2 are MGHRA and YSYEKL. The V and J ends lost 4 bases and 4 bases respectively, with 13 bases between them. The CDR3 has 14 residues. CDR3 nucleotides: TGCGCCAGCAGCCCTCAGGACACCTTCACTGAAGCTTTCTTT. Translating it yields CASSPQDTFTEAFF.